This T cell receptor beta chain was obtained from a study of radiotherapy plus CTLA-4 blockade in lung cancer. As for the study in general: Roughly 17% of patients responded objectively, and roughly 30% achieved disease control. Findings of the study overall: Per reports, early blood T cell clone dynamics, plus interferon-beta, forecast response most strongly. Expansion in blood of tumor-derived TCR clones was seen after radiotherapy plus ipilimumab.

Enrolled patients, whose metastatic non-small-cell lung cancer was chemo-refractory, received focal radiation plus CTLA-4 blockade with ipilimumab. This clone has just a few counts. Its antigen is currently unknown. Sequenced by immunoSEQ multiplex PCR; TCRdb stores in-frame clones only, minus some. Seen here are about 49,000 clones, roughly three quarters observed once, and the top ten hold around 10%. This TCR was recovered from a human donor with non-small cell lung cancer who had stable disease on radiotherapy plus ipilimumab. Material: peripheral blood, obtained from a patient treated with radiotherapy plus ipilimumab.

This chain's CDR3 is CAWSVILGPRFF. The CDR3 nucleotides are TGTGCCTGGAGTGTAATACTAGGGCCTCGGTTTTTT. V usage is TRBV30 and J usage is TRBJ1-4, with unresolved D. The ends were cut back, 0 bases at V and 16 bases at J, with 15 bases in the middle. The CDR3 is 12 residues long. Germline CDR1 reads GTSNPN; CDR2 reads SVGIG (reference sequence).